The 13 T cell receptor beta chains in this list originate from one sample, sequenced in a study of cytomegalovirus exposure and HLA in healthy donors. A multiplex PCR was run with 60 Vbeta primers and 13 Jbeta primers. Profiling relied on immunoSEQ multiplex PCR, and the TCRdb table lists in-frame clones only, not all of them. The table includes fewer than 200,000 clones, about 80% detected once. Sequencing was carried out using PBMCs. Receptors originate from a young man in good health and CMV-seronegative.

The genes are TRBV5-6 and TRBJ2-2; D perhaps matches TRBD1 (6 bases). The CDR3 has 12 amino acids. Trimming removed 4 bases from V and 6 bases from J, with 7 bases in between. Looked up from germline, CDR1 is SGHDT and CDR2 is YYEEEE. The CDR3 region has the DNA TGTGCCAGCAGCCAGGGGCCCGGGGAGCTGTTTTTT. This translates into CASSQGPGELFF. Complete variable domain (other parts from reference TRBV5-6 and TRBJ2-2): DAGVTQSPTHLIKTRGQQVTLRCSPKSGHDTVSWYQQALGQGPQFIFQYYEEEERQRGNFPDRFSGHQFPNYSSELNVNALLLGDSALYLCASSQGPGELFFGEGSRLTVL.

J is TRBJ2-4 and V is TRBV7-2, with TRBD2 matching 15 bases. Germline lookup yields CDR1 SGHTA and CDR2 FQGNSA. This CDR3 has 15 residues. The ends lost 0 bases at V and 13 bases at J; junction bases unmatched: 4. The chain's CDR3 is CASSLARTSGGGQYF. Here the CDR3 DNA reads TGTGCCAGCAGCTTAGCGCGGACTAGCGGGGGGGGCCAGTACTTC.

This CDR3 reads CASSEGQDYGYTF. The CDR3 region has the DNA TGTGCCAGCAGTGAGGGACAGGACTATGGCTACACCTTC. The chain recombines TRBV2 with TRBJ1-2; 8 bases are a match to TRBD1. The CDR3 has 13 residues. Germline CDR1 SNHLY, CDR2 FYNNEI. J lost 3 bases, V lost 3 bases, and 0 bases had no gene match.

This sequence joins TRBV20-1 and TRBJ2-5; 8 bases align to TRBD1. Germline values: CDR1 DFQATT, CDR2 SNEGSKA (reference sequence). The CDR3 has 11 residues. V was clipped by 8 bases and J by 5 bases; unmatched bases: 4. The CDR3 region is CSTRTGETQYF. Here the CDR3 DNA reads TGCAGTACAAGGACAGGGGAGACCCAGTACTTC.

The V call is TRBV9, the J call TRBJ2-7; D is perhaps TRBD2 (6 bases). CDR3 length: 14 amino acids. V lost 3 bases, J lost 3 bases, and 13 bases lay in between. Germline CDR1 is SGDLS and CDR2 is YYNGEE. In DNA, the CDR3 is TGTGCCAGCAGCGCGGCGGCGGGGTACTACGAGCAGTACTTC. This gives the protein CASSAAAGYYEQYF.

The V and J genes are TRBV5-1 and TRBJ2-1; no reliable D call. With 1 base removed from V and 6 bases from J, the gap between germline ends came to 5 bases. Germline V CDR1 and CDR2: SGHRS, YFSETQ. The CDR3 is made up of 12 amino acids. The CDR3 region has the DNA TGCGCCAGCAGCTTGAACGGCAATGAGCAGTTCTTC. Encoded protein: CASSLNGNEQFF.

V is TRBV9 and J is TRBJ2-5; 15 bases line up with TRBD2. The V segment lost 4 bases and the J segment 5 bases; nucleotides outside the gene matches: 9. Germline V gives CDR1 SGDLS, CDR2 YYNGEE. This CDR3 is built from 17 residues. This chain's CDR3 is CASSSGLAGGPGETQYF. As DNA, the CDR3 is TGTGCCAGCAGCTCTGGACTAGCGGGAGGGCCGGGGGAGACCCAGTACTTC.

The CDR3 DNA reads TGTGCTAGTGGTTTGGTATTTGGGGGGGCCACCTACAATGAGCAGTTCTTC. Protein product: CASGLVFGGATYNEQFF. This rearrangement joins TRBV12-5 to TRBJ2-1; maybe TRBD2 (7 bases). Germline V gene data show CDR1 as LGHNT and CDR2 as FRNRAP. The V end lost 0 bases, the J end lost 2 bases, and 14 bases lay between the germline ends. The CDR3 totals 17 residues.

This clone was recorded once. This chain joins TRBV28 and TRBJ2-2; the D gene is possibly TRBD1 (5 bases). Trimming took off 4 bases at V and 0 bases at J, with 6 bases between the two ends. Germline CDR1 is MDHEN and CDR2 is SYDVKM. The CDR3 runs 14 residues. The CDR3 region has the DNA TGTGCCAGCAGTTCGGACACGAACACCGGGGAGCTGTTTTTT. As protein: CASSSDTNTGELFF.

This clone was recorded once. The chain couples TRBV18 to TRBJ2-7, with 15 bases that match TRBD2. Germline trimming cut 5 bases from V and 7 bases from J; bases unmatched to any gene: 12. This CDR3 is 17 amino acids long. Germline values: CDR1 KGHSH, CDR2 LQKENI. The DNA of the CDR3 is TGTGCCAGCTCAGAACTCCCGGGACTAGCGGGAGGTAGGGAGCAGTACTTC. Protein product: CASSELPGLAGGREQYF.

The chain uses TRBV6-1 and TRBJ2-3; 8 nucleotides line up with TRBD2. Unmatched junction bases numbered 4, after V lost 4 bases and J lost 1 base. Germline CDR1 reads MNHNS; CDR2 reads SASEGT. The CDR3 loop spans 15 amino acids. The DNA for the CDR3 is TGTGCCAGCAGTGCTGTAGCGGGACGCACAGATACGCAGTATTTT. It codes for CASSAVAGRTDTQYF.

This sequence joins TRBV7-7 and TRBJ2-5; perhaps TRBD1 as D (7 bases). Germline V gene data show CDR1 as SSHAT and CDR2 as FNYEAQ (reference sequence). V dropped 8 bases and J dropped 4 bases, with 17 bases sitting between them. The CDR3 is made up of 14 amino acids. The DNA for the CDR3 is TGTGCCAGCGCGGAGGGGGCGCATCGAGAGACCCAGTACTTC. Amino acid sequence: CASAEGAHRETQYF.

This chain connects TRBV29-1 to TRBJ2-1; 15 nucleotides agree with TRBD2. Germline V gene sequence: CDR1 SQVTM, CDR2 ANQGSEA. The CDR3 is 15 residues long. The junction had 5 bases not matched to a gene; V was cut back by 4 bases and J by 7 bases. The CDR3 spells CSVGTSGRAGNEQFF. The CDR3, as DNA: TGCAGCGTTGGGACTAGCGGGAGGGCCGGGAATGAGCAGTTCTTC.